These 12 T cell receptor beta chains originate from one sample sequenced in a study of blood T cell repertoires in COVID-19. This table comes from immunoSEQ multiplex PCR, and its TCRdb copy is limited to in-frame clones, with some not included. The top ten hold about 18% of the sample, which has 55,000 to 75,000 clones, under 90% seen once. Specimen: peripheral blood. The receptors here all came from a man aged 65-85 years who had recovered from COVID-19.

The rearrangement uses TRBV10-2 and TRBJ2-2, with 9 bases identical to TRBD2. The length of the CDR3 is 14 residues. V trimming: 6 bases; J trimming: 2 bases; junction bases outside the gene matches: 1. CDR1 is WSHSY and CDR2 is SAAADI in the germline V gene. The CDR3 is CASRLAGNTGELFF. CDR3 nucleotides: TGCGCCAGCAGGCTAGCGGGAAACACCGGGGAGCTGTTTTTT.

J is TRBJ1-4 and V is TRBV29-1; a possible D gene is TRBD1 (5 bases). In germline, CDR1 is SQVTM, CDR2 ANQGSEA. The CDR3 runs 14 residues. Trimming removed 4 bases from V and 8 bases from J, with 17 bases in between. CDR3 loop: CSVAGKSGGEKLFF. In DNA form, the CDR3 reads TGCAGCGTTGCAGGGAAATCCGGGGGGGAAAAACTGTTTTTT.

This sequence joins TRBV5-6 and TRBJ1-4; 7 bases line up with TRBD1. The CDR3 runs to 18 residues. Germline-derived CDR1 and CDR2 are SGHDT and YYEEEE. Losses at the gene ends were 1 base for V and 0 bases for J; bases not matched to a gene: 9. CDR3 residues: CASSLKGARIPTNEKLFF. In DNA, the CDR3 is TGTGCCAGCAGCTTGAAGGGGGCCCGAATCCCAACTAATGAAAAACTGTTTTTT.

This chain uses TRBV15 with TRBJ2-7; 8 bases fit TRBD1. This CDR3 is built from 16 residues. Germline CDR1 is LNHNV and CDR2 is YYDKDF (reference sequence). V shed 1 base and J 6 bases; nucleotides not matched to a gene: 11. CDR3: CATSRGSTGGYGEQYF. The CDR3 nucleotides read TGTGCCACCAGCAGAGGGTCAACAGGGGGATATGGCGAGCAGTACTTC.

This clone was recorded many times. The V and J genes are TRBV28 and TRBJ1-2, with 9 positions matching TRBD1. This CDR3 has 14 residues. Germline CDR1 and CDR2: MDHEN and SYDVKM. V dropped 7 bases and J dropped 8; count of bases not matched to a gene: 11. CDR3 in amino acids: CASNKQGARNGYTF. In nucleotides, the CDR3 is TGTGCCAGCAACAAACAGGGGGCGCGTAACGGCTACACCTTC.

This chain joins TRBV27 and TRBJ2-1; a weak D match, TRBD2 (6 bases). This CDR3 comprises 15 residues. Trimming took 6 bases from V and 6 from J, leaving 18 bases between them. Germline V CDR1 and CDR2: MNHEY, SMNVEV (reference sequence). The CDR3 is CASSFSGLWLNEQFF. In nucleotides, the CDR3 is TGTGCCAGCAGCTTCAGCGGGTTGTGGCTCAATGAGCAGTTCTTC.

In this sample, this clone turned up once. The chain links TRBV5-6 to TRBJ1-4, with D perhaps matching TRBD1 (5 bases). V shed 7 bases and J shed 0 bases, with 7 bases lying between them. The germline CDR1 and CDR2 sequences are SGHDT and YYEEEE. This CDR3 is 13 amino acids long. The DNA of the CDR3 is TGTGCCAGCTCAGGGCCAACTAATGAAAAACTGTTTTTT. It codes for CASSGPTNEKLFF.

The chain carries TRBV19 and TRBJ2-3; 9 positions agree with TRBD1. V shed 2 bases, J shed 7 bases, and the junction held 7 bases outside the gene matches. The germline V gene encodes CDR1 LNHDA and CDR2 SQIVND (reference sequence). The CDR3 is 15 residues long. Written as DNA, the CDR3 is TGTGCCAGTAGTATACGAGGGGACAGGGAAAATACGCAGTATTTT. Translated: CASSIRGDRENTQYF.

The chain employs TRBV6-6 and TRBJ1-1; 11 bases align to TRBD1. Trimming took 5 bases from V and 1 from J; bases not matched to a gene: 15. The CDR3 spans 19 residues. Germline CDR1 MNHNY, CDR2 SVGAGI (reference sequence). The CDR3 protein is CASSPRWGQGETGNTEAFF. DNA of the CDR3: TGTGCCAGCAGTCCTCGGTGGGGACAGGGGGAGACCGGGAACACTGAAGCTTTCTTT.

This clone was observed once. The J gene is TRBJ2-5, the V gene TRBV2; 8 nucleotides match TRBD2. Germline assignment: CDR1 SNHLY and CDR2 FYNNEI. The J segment lost 3 bases and the V segment lost 10 bases, leaving 7 bases of the junction unmatched. The CDR3 length is 13 residues. In DNA form, the CDR3 reads TGTGCCAACTCTAGGGGACTAGAAGAGACCCAGTACTTC. This codes for CANSRGLEETQYF.

This chain uses TRBV19 with TRBJ2-5; D is perhaps TRBD2 (5 bases). Trimming pared 0 bases from V and 5 bases from J, leaving 13 bases between. CDR3 length: 15 amino acids. Germline V gene data show CDR1 as LNHDA and CDR2 as SQIVND (reference sequence). CDR3 nucleotide sequence: TGTGCCAGTAGTATAGAGGGCGGGTCCGGGGAGACCCAGTACTTC. Its protein is CASSIEGGSGETQYF.

The V call is TRBV18, the J call TRBJ2-7; 7 nucleotides align to TRBD2. Unmatched junction bases numbered 9, after V lost 3 bases and J lost 4 bases. The germline V gene encodes CDR1 KGHSH and CDR2 LQKENI. The CDR3 consists of 15 residues. CDR3 DNA sequence: TGTGCCAGCTCACCCAGTAGCGGGTTTAGGTACGAGCAGTACTTC. Translating it yields CASSPSSGFRYEQYF.